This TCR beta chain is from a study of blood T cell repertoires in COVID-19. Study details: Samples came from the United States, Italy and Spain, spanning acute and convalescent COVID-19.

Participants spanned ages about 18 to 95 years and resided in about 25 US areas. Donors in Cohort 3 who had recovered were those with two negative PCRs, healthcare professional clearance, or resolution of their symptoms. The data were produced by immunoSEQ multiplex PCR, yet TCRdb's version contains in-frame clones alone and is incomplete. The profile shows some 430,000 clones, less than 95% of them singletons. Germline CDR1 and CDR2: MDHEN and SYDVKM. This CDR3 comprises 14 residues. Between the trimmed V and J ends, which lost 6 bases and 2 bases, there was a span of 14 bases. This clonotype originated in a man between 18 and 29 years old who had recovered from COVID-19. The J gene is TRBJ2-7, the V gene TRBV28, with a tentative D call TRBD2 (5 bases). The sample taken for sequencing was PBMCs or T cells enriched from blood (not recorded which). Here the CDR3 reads CASSPVGGTYEQYF. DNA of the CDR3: TGTGCCAGCAGCCCAGTCGGAGGCACCTACGAGCAGTACTTC.